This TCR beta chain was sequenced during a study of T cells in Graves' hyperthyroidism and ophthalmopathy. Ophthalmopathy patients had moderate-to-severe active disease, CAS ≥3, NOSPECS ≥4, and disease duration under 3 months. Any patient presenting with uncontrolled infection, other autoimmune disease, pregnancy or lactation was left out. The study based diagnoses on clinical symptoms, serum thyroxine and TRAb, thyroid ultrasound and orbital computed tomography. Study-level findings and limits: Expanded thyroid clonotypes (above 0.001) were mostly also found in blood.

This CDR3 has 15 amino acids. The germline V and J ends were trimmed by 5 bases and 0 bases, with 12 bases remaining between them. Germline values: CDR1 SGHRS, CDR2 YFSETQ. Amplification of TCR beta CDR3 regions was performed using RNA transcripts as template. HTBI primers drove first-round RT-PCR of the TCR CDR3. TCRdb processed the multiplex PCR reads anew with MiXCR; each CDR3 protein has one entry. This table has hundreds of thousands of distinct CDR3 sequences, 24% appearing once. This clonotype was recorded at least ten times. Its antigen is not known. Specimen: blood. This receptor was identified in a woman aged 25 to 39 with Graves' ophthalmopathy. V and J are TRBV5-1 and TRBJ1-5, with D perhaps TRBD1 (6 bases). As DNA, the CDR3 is TGCGCCAGCAGACCAACAGGGCATAGCAATCAGCCCCAGCATTTT. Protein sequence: CASRPTGHSNQPQHF.